This T cell receptor (beta chain) is drawn from a study of T cell responses to AZD1222 COVID-19 vaccine (dated by TCRdb to about 2021). About the full investigation: AZD1222 recipients whose second dose came at about 4 weeks and those whose second dose came at about 12 weeks were combined into one group, since spike-specific TCR depth and breadth did not differ between the two schedules. TCR sequencing covered about 230 trial participants: 200 to 220 given two doses of AZD1222 and about 26 given two doses of MenACWY control vaccine. Trial participants were enrolled into age subgroups of 18-55, 56-69 and 70-plus years, which contained roughly 140, 27 and 60 TCR-sequenced participants, respectively. The paper as a whole reports these results and caveats: After two AZD1222 doses, spike-specific TCR breadth and depth were significantly higher than at day 0 and than in MenACWY recipients. Conclusions about previously exposed vaccinees were limited because only six AZD1222 recipients were SARS-CoV-2 seropositive at baseline. The 56-69-year group was small, and its depth increase did not reach significance, likely because of low power. Participants were mostly white British and included more females than males, and it was suggested by the authors that clonal diversity may have been underestimated. The vaccine-associated CD4 TCRs covered the entire spike protein, and the dominant responses fell in regions 160-218 and 743-854. Nearly half of unique spike-specific TCRs reportedly recognized epitopes outside regions mutated in the B.1.351 and B.1.1.7 variants. Because no day 14 peak-response samples were available, the repertoires could be characterized only after the peak T cell response.

V drops 4 bases and J drops 2 bases, leaving 13 bases in between. According to the germline V gene, CDR1 reads MRHNA and CDR2 reads SNTAGT. From the cysteine through the phenylalanine, the CDR3 covers 15 amino acids. Of all the DNA, just the CDR3 is kept, 45 bases in frame from base 1. In regard to this clone: It has no known antigen specificity. It has no much larger one-base neighbor in the sample; base qualities were not kept.

The time point label for this specimen denotes: baseline before first vaccination. Vaccinee samples came from UK trials COV001 and COV002, including a single-blind randomized controlled phase 2/3 trial of AZD1222 (ChAdOx1 nCoV-19) in healthy adults. For TCRbeta chain sequencing, PBMC samples from trial participants were taken at day 0 and at day 28 after the second dose. The CDR3 regions of human TCRbeta chains were subjected to immunosequencing. The authors' pipeline ran thus. TCRs in the repertoires were compared against a reference library of SARS-CoV-2-specific TCRs that had been generated with the MIRA antigen-specificity platform. Breadth was defined as the fraction of unique TCRs that were SARS-CoV-2-associated, and depth was defined as the fraction of total T cells that were SARS-CoV-2-associated. Using the MIRA data, each spike-specific TCR was mapped to the spike region that the TCR reacts to and placed in a CD4 or CD8 class. Log10-transformed breadth and depth values were compared by one-way ANOVA with Sidak's multiple comparisons tests. Imported from immuneACCESS, the table was reduced by TCRdb to in-frame sequences with V and J called. These copies leave out some clones; in studies compared against another copy, an unresolved V gene accounts for under half, and the cause of the remainder is not known. The D gene and trimming were derived from the DNA, and the V and J assignments and clone size from that table. For this sample the table gives tens of thousands of clones, of which roughly 90% were detected only once. 15% to 20% of the sample comes from the top ten.

The V and J segments used are TRBV6-4 and TRBJ2-3; a confident D gene designation cannot be given. This sequence was found in an adult in good health. This specimen was peripheral blood, taken on day 0 of AZD1222 vaccination. The nucleotide sequence reads as follows: TGTGCCAGCAGTGCCTCGTATGTCCTCACAGATACGCAGTATTTT. Its product reads: CASSASYVLTDTQYF.